The 8 T cell receptor beta chains below all came from one sample that was sequenced in a study of monozygotic twins with inflammatory bowel disease. Each CDR3 protein gets one entry in TCRdb, which reprocessed the 5' RACE reads and gives no DNA. This sample's table reports 150,000 to 200,000 distinct CDR3 sequences. Sequencing used blood. These receptors were collected from a human donor with ulcerative colitis or Crohn's disease, or a healthy co-twin of an affected twin (not recorded which).

The rearrangement joins TRBV29-1 to TRBJ2-5; TCRdb's D call, TRBD2, is unchecked because there is no DNA. The CDR3 extends over 13 amino acids. Germline-derived CDR1 and CDR2 are SQVTM and ANQGSEA. The CDR3 sequence is CSVRPGPQETQYF.

The chain couples TRBV6-6 to TRBJ1-5; no DNA is available, so the TRBD1 call from TCRdb remains unchecked. Germline V gene data show CDR1 as MNHNY and CDR2 as SVGAGI (reference sequence). The CDR3 extends over 12 amino acids. CDR3 loop: CATEGLNQPQHF.

V and J are TRBV20-1 and TRBJ2-1; lacking DNA, the TRBD1 call made by TCRdb goes unchecked. This CDR3 is built from 16 residues. Per germline, CDR1 DFQATT and CDR2 SNEGSKA (reference sequence). This chain's CDR3 is CSATHWGLSDGNEQFF.

This chain links TRBV5-1 with TRBJ1-4; TCRdb returns TRBD1, unconfirmable since there is no DNA. Looked up from germline, CDR1 is SGHRS and CDR2 is YFSETQ. This CDR3 has 15 residues. The CDR3 region is CASSQPGQGDEKLFF.

V and J are TRBV19 and TRBJ2-3; without DNA, the TCRdb call of TRBD2 cannot be checked. CDR3 length: 16 residues. Germline assignment: CDR1 LNHDA and CDR2 SQIVND (reference sequence). CDR3 loop: CASSAAGGPGADTQYF.

V is TRBV12-3 or TRBV12-4 and J is TRBJ2-3; TCRdb picks TRBD2, but there is no DNA to check that call. CDR3 size: 14 residues. The CDR3 reads CASRHRDYLNTQYF.

The chain combines TRBV18 with TRBJ1-1; TCRdb designates TRBD1, a call that cannot be tested without DNA. The V gene's germline CDR1 is KGHSH and CDR2 LQKENI. CDR3 length: 15 amino acids. The CDR3 region is CASSPVKLGGTEAFF.

V is TRBV12-3 or TRBV12-4 and J is TRBJ2-7; the TRBD1 assignment by TCRdb is unverifiable without DNA. This CDR3 is 16 amino acids long. CDR3: CASRLMTGLSSYEQYF.